The 8 T cell receptor beta chains reported below all come from one sample, sequenced in a study of regulatory T cells in long-lasting Graves disease (TCRdb year 2021). This specimen's time point label, per the study, means: newly diagnosed GD, antithyroid drugs for less than 3 months. For both TCR sequencing and RNA sequencing, RNA was extracted from PBMCs in TRIzol. Library preparation employed multiplex PCR. Sequencing used an Illumina HiSeq 4000. To build TCR beta libraries, CDR3 regions were amplified by Arm-PCR using iRepertoire HTBI primers. TCRdb reworked the public reads: Q25 trimming with fastp, MiXCR clone assembly, productive beta chains retained. Each CDR3 protein appears once, grouped with its most common genes and DNA. This sample holds hundreds of thousands of distinct CDR3 sequences; roughly a sixth were observed only once. Roughly 20% of the sample comes from the top ten. Sequenced material: peripheral blood mononuclear cells (PBMCs), taken at new diagnosis, from a patient treated with antithyroid drugs. Receptors were obtained from a female donor with Graves disease.

This clonotype showed up many times. This chain uses TRBV6-1 with TRBJ1-1, with a weak D call TRBD1 (6 bases). The CDR3 runs 15 residues. Per germline, CDR1 MNHNS and CDR2 SASEGT. Trimming stripped 6 bases from V and 0 bases from J, with 14 bases between. The CDR3: CASRRQDNLNTEAFF. In DNA, the CDR3 is TGTGCCAGCAGGCGACAGGATAATCTGAACACTGAAGCTTTCTTT.

This clonotype has at least ten counts. The chain carries TRBV9 and TRBJ2-7; unclear D gene. The V and J ends lost 0 bases and 0 bases respectively, with 10 bases between them. The CDR3 sequence is 15 residues long. Germline V gene lookup returns CDR1 SGDLS and CDR2 YYNGEE. The CDR3 loop reads CASSVGTASSYEQYF. In DNA, the CDR3 is TGTGCCAGCAGCGTAGGGACCGCGAGCTCCTACGAGCAGTACTTC.

This clonotype was counted only a few times. The chain has TRBV19 and TRBJ2-1; TRBD1 aligns across 11 bases. The V gene end was trimmed by 0 bases and the J gene end by 6 bases; junction bases not matched to a gene: 7. Germline V CDR1 and CDR2: LNHDA, SQIVND (reference sequence). The CDR3 contains 17 residues. CDR3: CASSIDLSGTGGNEQFF. In DNA, the CDR3 is TGTGCCAGTAGTATAGATCTGTCCGGGACAGGGGGCAATGAGCAGTTCTTC. Based on the CDR3 plus reference TRBV19 and TRBJ2-1, the full variable domain is DGGITQSPKYLFRKEGQNVTLSCEQNLNHDAMYWYRQDPGQGLRLIYYSQIVNDFQKGDIAEGYSVSREKKESFPLTVTSAQKNPTAFYLCASSIDLSGTGGNEQFFGPGTRLTVL.

The chain recombines TRBV3-1 with TRBJ2-1, with D possibly being TRBD1 (6 bases). There are 17 residues in the CDR3. V lost 4 bases and J 7 bases, leaving 23 bases between the germline ends. Germline CDR1 and CDR2: LGHDT and YNNKEL (reference sequence). The CDR3 is CASSPPLGTKLLNEQFF. In DNA, the CDR3 is TGTGCCAGCAGCCCCCCTCTTGGGACAAAATTGTTAAATGAGCAGTTCTTC.

At least ten counts were recorded for this clonotype. The chain is built from TRBV28 and TRBJ2-1; 14 nucleotides align to TRBD2. The CDR3 sequence is 18 residues long. The germline V gene encodes CDR1 MDHEN and CDR2 SYDVKM. V lost 7 bases and J lost 1; bases outside the gene matches: 9. CDR3 in DNA: TGTGCCAGCACCACGGGACTAGCGGGAGTAAGGTCCTACAATGAGCAGTTCTTC. Its protein product is CASTTGLAGVRSYNEQFF.

The gene calls are TRBV19 and TRBJ2-1; TRBD2 aligns across 7 bases. Germline CDR1 LNHDA, CDR2 SQIVND (reference sequence). The CDR3 totals 14 residues. With 3 bases clipped from V and 6 bases from J, the junction kept 5 bases outside the gene matches. CDR3: CASSMASGANEQFF. The DNA for the CDR3 is TGTGCCAGTAGTATGGCCAGCGGGGCCAATGAGCAGTTCTTC. The whole variable domain, remainder taken from reference TRBV19 and TRBJ2-1, is DGGITQSPKYLFRKEGQNVTLSCEQNLNHDAMYWYRQDPGQGLRLIYYSQIVNDFQKGDIAEGYSVSREKKESFPLTVTSAQKNPTAFYLCASSMASGANEQFFGPGTRLTVL.

This clonotype was seen a handful of times. The rearrangement uses TRBV24-1 and TRBJ1-5; D perhaps matches TRBD1 (5 bases). This CDR3 region has 13 residues. Germline-derived CDR1 and CDR2 are KGHDR and SFDVKD. Trimming removed 11 bases at V and 3 bases at J, with 13 bases between. The CDR3 loop is CAIPGRVNQPQHF. DNA for the CDR3: TGTGCCATCCCGGGACGGGTCAATCAGCCCCAGCATTTT.

This clonotype was seen ten or more times. The rearrangement links TRBV12-3 or TRBV12-4 to TRBJ1-2; TRBD1 matches at 10 bases. With 2 bases clipped from V and 6 bases from J, the junction kept 9 bases outside the gene matches. There are 16 residues in the CDR3. CDR3 in amino acids: CASSLRPGTGDNGYTF. The CDR3 DNA sequence: TGTGCCAGCAGTTTACGGCCCGGGACAGGGGACAATGGCTACACCTTC.